The T cell receptor beta chain described here comes from a study of blood T cell repertoires in COVID-19. The CDR3 consists of 14 residues. The V end was cut by 5 bases, the J end by 2 bases, with 12 bases between. The germline V gene has CDR1 ENHRY and CDR2 SYGVKD. This clone appeared a single time. Clones were sequenced by immunoSEQ multiplex PCR, and TCRdb holds only the in-frame ones, with some missing. The sample carries about 40,000 clones, about 80% recorded once. The TCR originated in a woman aged 60-70 years with acute or convalescent COVID-19. The sequencing sample was made of peripheral blood. V usage is TRBV10-3 and J usage is TRBJ1-1; D perhaps matches TRBD1 (6 bases). This CDR3 reads CAISQMTGNTEAFF. The CDR3 DNA sequence: TGTGCCATCAGTCAGATGACAGGCAACACTGAAGCTTTCTTT.